The 15 T cell receptor beta chains presented below share a single source sample, sequenced in a study of blood T cell repertoires in COVID-19. Profiling relied on immunoSEQ multiplex PCR, and the TCRdb table lists in-frame clones only, not all of them. The data contain some 370,000 clones, 90% of them singletons. Sequences were obtained from peripheral blood. The origin of the receptors is a man younger than 35 with active or convalescent COVID-19.

The V and J genes are TRBV28 and TRBJ2-3, with 9 bases lining up with TRBD2. With V trimmed by 7 bases and J by 0 bases, 11 bases remained unmatched. The CDR3 length is 17 residues. From germline, CDR1 is MDHEN and CDR2 SYDVKM. The chain's CDR3 is CASNLEREDLSTDTQYF. The CDR3 bases are TGTGCCAGCAATCTCGAGCGGGAGGACCTTAGCACAGATACGCAGTATTTT.

CDR3 nucleotides: TGCAGTGCCCAAGTTCGGGAAAAACTGTTTTTT. Its protein product is CSAQVREKLFF. The chain carries TRBV20-1 and TRBJ1-4, with D uncertain. In germline, CDR1 is DFQATT, CDR2 SNEGSKA (reference sequence). V was pared by 6 bases and J by 8 bases, with 10 bases between. The CDR3 consists of 11 residues.

V gene TRBV19 combines with J gene TRBJ2-1; 9 nucleotides align to TRBD2. Germline lookup yields CDR1 LNHDA and CDR2 SQIVND (reference sequence). V trimming: 3 bases; J trimming: 9 bases; junction bases outside the gene matches: 9. The CDR3 runs 15 residues. In DNA form, the CDR3 reads TGTGCCAGTAGTATTAGGGCGGGGGGGCCCGGTGAGCAGTTCTTC. It is translated as CASSIRAGGPGEQFF.

The chain recombines TRBV5-6 with TRBJ1-4; a possible D gene is TRBD1 (6 bases). In germline, CDR1 is SGHDT, CDR2 YYEEEE. The CDR3 extends over 14 amino acids. With 2 bases removed from V and 8 bases from J, the gap between germline ends came to 13 bases. In DNA form, the CDR3 reads TGTGCCAGCAGCTTATTGCAGGGGCAGGAAAAACTGTTTTTT. It translates to CASSLLQGQEKLFF.

The chain has TRBV19 and TRBJ1-2; unclear D gene. V lost 5 bases to trimming and J lost 7 bases, with 14 bases between them. In germline, CDR1 is LNHDA, CDR2 SQIVND (reference sequence). CDR3 size: 13 residues. The CDR3 reads CASSVGSRVGYTF. The CDR3 region has the DNA TGTGCCAGTAGTGTTGGCTCCCGGGTTGGCTACACCTTC.

This rearrangement joins TRBV9 to TRBJ1-1; 12 bases map to TRBD1. This CDR3 contains 16 residues. V trimming: 1 base; J trimming: 5 bases; junction bases outside the gene matches: 6. Looked up from germline, CDR1 is SGDLS and CDR2 is YYNGEE. The CDR3 DNA follows: TGTGCCAGCAGCGTATTGGGACAGGGGGCGAAAACTGAAGCTTTCTTT. This encodes CASSVLGQGAKTEAFF.

DNA for the CDR3: TGTGCCAGCTCGAGCGGGGGGGGCAGCTACGAGCAGTACTTC. It codes for CASSSGGGSYEQYF. The chain links TRBV18 to TRBJ2-7, with 10 bases that match TRBD2. The V and J ends lost 6 bases and 3 bases, in that order; junction bases with no gene match: 5. Germline V gives CDR1 KGHSH, CDR2 LQKENI. This CDR3 has 14 amino acids.

This clone was observed a single time. This chain uses TRBV19 with TRBJ2-5; possible D gene TRBD2, 6 bases. CDR1 and CDR2 (germline): LNHDA, SQIVND (reference sequence). The CDR3 is made up of 15 amino acids. V dropped 2 bases and J dropped 3 bases, with 13 bases sitting between them. CDR3 coding DNA: TGTGCCAGTAGTATATACGGGGGTCGCGAAGAGACCCAGTACTTC. Amino acids: CASSIYGGREETQYF.

The chain carries TRBV7-2 and TRBJ2-5; 8 bases match TRBD2. V shed 1 base and J 5 bases; nucleotides not matched to a gene: 15. CDR3 length equals 18 residues. CDR1 is SGHTA and CDR2 is FQGNSA in the germline V gene. CDR3 in amino acids: CASSLGSYWTSYLETQYF. The CDR3 DNA reads as TGTGCCAGCAGCTTAGGGTCTTATTGGACTAGCTACCTGGAGACCCAGTACTTC.

The chain carries TRBV5-1 and TRBJ1-1; D is uncertain. The V and J ends lost 4 bases and 3 bases respectively, with 13 bases between them. This CDR3 contains 14 residues. The germline CDR1 and CDR2 sequences are SGHRS and YFSETQ. CDR3 residues: CASSPGPGDTEAFF. The CDR3, as DNA: TGCGCCAGCAGCCCCGGCCCCGGAGACACTGAAGCTTTCTTT. Full variable domain (rest looked up from reference TRBV5-1 and TRBJ1-1): KAGVTQTPRYLIKTRGQQVTLSCSPISGHRSVSWYQQTPGQGLQFLFEYFSETQRNKGNFPGRFSGRQFSNSRSEMNVSTLELGDSALYLCASSPGPGDTEAFFGQGTRLTVV.

V gene TRBV6-2 or TRBV6-3 combines with J gene TRBJ2-1; 12 bases fit TRBD1. The V gene's germline CDR1 is MNHEY and CDR2 SVGEGT. This CDR3 contains 17 residues. Trimming removed 0 bases from V and 7 bases from J; junction bases left unmatched: 7. Here the CDR3 DNA reads TGTGCCAGCAGTTACTCACCCTCGGGACAGGGGGCGAATGAGCAGTTCTTC. Translation: CASSYSPSGQGANEQFF.

In DNA, the CDR3 is TGTGCCAGCAGTGCCCGCGCTAGGGAGCAGTTCTTC. It is translated as CASSARAREQFF. The chain combines TRBV28 with TRBJ2-1, with unresolved D. V was shortened by 5 bases and J by 10 bases, with 12 bases between the two germline ends. This CDR3 has 12 residues. Per germline, CDR1 MDHEN and CDR2 SYDVKM.

This clone was observed a few times. The chain combines TRBV2 with TRBJ2-1; 7 bases match TRBD1. Germline CDR1 reads SNHLY; CDR2 reads FYNNEI. V gave up 10 bases and J gave up 5 bases; unmatched junction bases: 11. CDR3 size: 14 residues. This chain's CDR3 is CAIALRQGNNEQFF. DNA for the CDR3: TGTGCCATCGCATTAAGACAGGGTAACAATGAGCAGTTCTTC.

Here the CDR3 reads CASSLGLGETEAFF. The CDR3 nucleotides are TGTGCCAGCAGCTTAGGTTTAGGGGAAACTGAAGCTTTCTTT. This chain connects TRBV7-2 to TRBJ1-1, with D perhaps TRBD1 (5 bases). The V gene's germline CDR1 is SGHTA and CDR2 FQGNSA. This CDR3 comprises 14 residues. Trimming cost V 1 base and J 5 bases, with 11 bases left between them.

The J gene is TRBJ2-1, the V gene TRBV24-1, with a weak D call TRBD1 (5 bases). The V gene's germline CDR1 is KGHDR and CDR2 SFDVKD. V lost 0 bases, J lost 7 bases, and 15 bases lay in between. CDR3 length: 16 amino acids. The CDR3 nucleotides read TGTGCCACCAGTGATTTGAGGCCAGGGAATGAGAATGAGCAGTTCTTC. This encodes CATSDLRPGNENEQFF.